One and the same sample provided the 26 T cell receptor beta chains below, sequenced in a study of blood T cell repertoires in COVID-19 (dated by TCRdb to about 2020). Libraries were constructed by the immunoSEQ multiplex PCR assay. TCRdb mirrors the immuneACCESS table, restricted to in-frame sequences. Some clones are absent from its copies; in checked studies, under half trace to an unresolved V gene, and the reason for the others is unknown. For this sample there are some 130,000 clones; around four fifths appear just once. The ten top clones hold roughly 20% of the sample. Material for sequencing was peripheral blood. The source is an elderly man with acute or convalescent COVID-19.

The chain combines TRBV2 with TRBJ1-5; maybe TRBD1 (6 bases). The germline gives CDR1 SNHLY, CDR2 FYNNEI. Trimming cost V 6 bases and J 0 bases, with 12 bases left between them. The CDR3 consists of 15 residues. The CDR3 bases are TGTGCCAGCAGAGGGGGTGGGACTAGCAATCAGCCCCAGCATTTT. Translated, it gives CASRGGGTSNQPQHF.

This clone was seen a handful of times. This rearrangement joins TRBV24-1 to TRBJ2-3; D gene unclear. The V and J ends lost 1 base and 4 bases respectively, with 2 bases between them. The germline gives CDR1 KGHDR, CDR2 SFDVKD. The CDR3 length is 12 residues. CDR3 sequence: CATSDFSDTQYF. CDR3 in DNA: TGTGCCACCAGTGATTTCTCAGATACGCAGTATTTT.

The V call is TRBV7-2, the J call TRBJ2-2; 9 bases line up with TRBD1. Germline CDR1 and CDR2: SGHTA and FQGNSA. V dropped 6 bases and J dropped 5; count of bases not matched to a gene: 4. The CDR3 has 14 amino acids. The CDR3 spells CASRGQGGTGELFF. The CDR3, as DNA: TGTGCCAGCAGGGGACAGGGTGGTACCGGGGAGCTGTTTTTT.

The V gene is TRBV19, the J gene TRBJ1-6, with 7 bases fitting TRBD1. Unmatched junction bases numbered 15, after V lost 9 bases and J lost 7 bases. Per the germline V gene, CDR1 is LNHDA and CDR2 is SQIVND (reference sequence). The CDR3 sequence is 16 residues long. The CDR3 here is CASQDLPGQSNSPLHF. The CDR3 bases are TGTGCCAGCCAAGATTTGCCGGGACAGTCCAATTCACCCCTCCACTTT.

This chain uses TRBV5-1 with TRBJ2-2; TRBD1 aligns across 8 bases. The trim removed 4 bases at V and 4 bases at J, leaving 9 bases unmatched. Looked up from germline, CDR1 is SGHRS and CDR2 is YFSETQ. This CDR3 spans 16 amino acids. The CDR3 is CASSKGQGGVTGELFF. The CDR3 DNA follows: TGCGCCAGCAGCAAAGGACAGGGTGGGGTCACCGGGGAGCTGTTTTTT.

As concerns this clone: A junction end diverges from the germline sequence, so it may reflect a read error. The V gene is TRBV11-1, the J gene TRBJ1-6; D remains ambiguous. The length of the CDR3 is 14 residues. The germline gives CDR1 SGHAT, CDR2 FQDESV (reference sequence). The CDR3 region is CASSLRVNNSPLHF. The CDR3 DNA reads as TGTGCCAGCAGCTTGCGGGTTAATAATTCGCCCCTCCACTTT.

The chain carries TRBV20-1 and TRBJ2-7, with D hard to call. The V end lost 6 bases, the J end lost 1 base, and 7 bases lay between the germline ends. Germline V CDR1 and CDR2: DFQATT, SNEGSKA (reference sequence). This CDR3 comprises 11 residues. The DNA of the CDR3 is TGCAGTGCCGGAGATTCCTACGAGCAGTACTTC. Residues: CSAGDSYEQYF.

This rearrangement joins TRBV7-9 to TRBJ2-1; 7 positions match TRBD1. V shed 5 bases, J shed 2 bases, and the junction held 6 bases outside the gene matches. Germline loops: CDR1 SEHNR, CDR2 FQNEAQ (reference sequence). The CDR3 is 15 amino acids. The CDR3 sequence is CASSKLDRTYNEQFF. In nucleotides, the CDR3 is TGTGCCAGCAGCAAACTGGACAGGACCTACAATGAGCAGTTCTTC.

V and J are TRBV3-1 (or the pseudogene TRBV3-2) and TRBJ1-5; D perhaps matches TRBD1 (6 bases). The CDR3 length is 13 residues. With 10 bases removed from V and 4 bases from J, the gap between germline ends came to 14 bases. CDR1 is LGHDT and CDR2 is YNNKEL in the germline V gene (reference sequence). The CDR3 region is CAKLQGTNQPQHF. The CDR3 nucleotides are TGTGCCAAATTACAGGGAACTAATCAGCCCCAGCATTTT.

This clone was counted a few times. CDR3 bases: TGTGCCAGCAGCTTAGTTGCCGGGGGGACCTACAATGAGCAGTTCTTC. Amino acids: CASSLVAGGTYNEQFF. The chain couples TRBV7-2 to TRBJ2-1; 7 bases line up with TRBD2. CDR1 and CDR2 (germline): SGHTA, FQGNSA. V lost 1 base to trimming and J lost 2 bases; unmatched junction nucleotides: 5. The CDR3 sequence is 16 residues long.

The chain links TRBV30 to TRBJ1-1; D gene unclear. Germline V gives CDR1 GTSNPN, CDR2 SVGIG (reference sequence). V shed 0 bases and J shed 0 bases, with 5 bases lying between them. CDR3 length: 13 amino acids. CDR3 residues: CAWSVQLNTEAFF. CDR3 sequence (DNA): TGTGCCTGGAGTGTACAGTTGAACACTGAAGCTTTCTTT.

This sequence joins TRBV10-3 and TRBJ2-3, with 9 bases lining up with TRBD1. Losses at the gene ends were 2 bases for V and 6 bases for J; bases not matched to a gene: 15. The length of the CDR3 is 18 residues. Germline V gene lookup returns CDR1 ENHRY and CDR2 SYGVKD. The CDR3 nucleotides read TGTGCCATCAGTGAGGCAGCCGGGACAGGGAGACGGAGCGATACGCAGTATTTT. Protein: CAISEAAGTGRRSDTQYF.

This clone was counted a single time. The chain recombines TRBV7-2 with TRBJ2-1; TRBD2 might be the D (5 bases). The CDR3 runs 13 residues. V gave up 2 bases and J gave up 6 bases, with 8 bases separating them. The germline V gene has CDR1 SGHTA and CDR2 FQGNSA. Written as DNA, the CDR3 is TGTGCCAGCAGCTTAAGAGGGAGCAATGAGCAGTTCTTC. The encoded protein is CASSLRGSNEQFF.

This clone has a handful of counts. V and J are TRBV5-1 and TRBJ2-1, with D perhaps matching TRBD2 (5 bases). Germline V gene data show CDR1 as SGHRS and CDR2 as YFSETQ. Trimming left V 0 bases short and J 0 bases short, with 7 bases between. This CDR3 is built from 15 residues. CDR3 coding DNA: TGCGCCAGCAGCTTGGAAGGGAGCTCCTACAATGAGCAGTTCTTC. This encodes CASSLEGSSYNEQFF.

The CDR3 nucleotides read TGTGCCAGTAGTTCTTTGGGGGGTCAGCCCCAGCATTTT. Protein product: CASSSLGGQPQHF. The chain combines TRBV19 with TRBJ1-5, with D perhaps TRBD1 (5 bases). From germline, CDR1 is LNHDA and CDR2 SQIVND (reference sequence). The CDR3 length is 13 residues. Trimming removed 5 bases from V and 6 bases from J, with 11 bases in between. The whole variable domain, filled in from reference TRBV19 and TRBJ1-5, reads DGGITQSPKYLFRKEGQNVTLSCEQNLNHDAMYWYRQDPGQGLRLIYYSQIVNDFQKGDIAEGYSVSREKKESFPLTVTSAQKNPTAFYLCASSSLGGQPQHFGDGTRLSIL.

V gene TRBV27 combines with J gene TRBJ2-7, with D perhaps matching TRBD2 (7 bases). The V end lost 2 bases, the J end lost 2 bases, and 13 bases lay between the germline ends. Germline CDR1 MNHEY, CDR2 SMNVEV (reference sequence). The CDR3 covers 15 residues. CDR3 amino acids: CASSLRRGLTYEQYF. CDR3 in DNA: TGTGCCAGCAGTTTAAGGCGGGGGCTCACCTACGAGCAGTACTTC.

By frequency in the sample, this clone is medium-sized. The chain employs TRBV5-6 and TRBJ2-2, with a weak D call TRBD1 (6 bases). The CDR3 is 14 residues long. Trimming stripped 2 bases from V and 4 bases from J, with 9 bases between. Germline V lookup: CDR1 SGHDT, CDR2 YYEEEE. CDR3 in DNA: TGTGCCAGCAGCTTACCACAGGGCACCGGGGAGCTGTTTTTT. Amino acid sequence: CASSLPQGTGELFF.

The genes are TRBV9 and TRBJ2-5, with TRBD1 as a possible D gene (6 bases). Trimming shortened V by 1 base and J by 1 base, and 11 bases separated the two germline ends. The germline gives CDR1 SGDLS, CDR2 YYNGEE. The CDR3 contains 15 residues. CDR3 in amino acids: CASSVTGMAQETQYF. The CDR3 bases are TGTGCCAGCAGCGTAACAGGGATGGCCCAAGAGACCCAGTACTTC.

This chain links TRBV7-9 with TRBJ2-3; 12 bases fit TRBD1. This CDR3 spans 15 amino acids. With V trimmed by 4 bases and J by 7 bases, 6 bases remained unmatched. The germline V gene has CDR1 SEHNR and CDR2 FQNEAQ (reference sequence). Here the CDR3 DNA reads TGTGCCAGCAGCTGGGACAGGGGGCGCATCCATACGCAGTATTTT. Amino acid sequence: CASSWDRGRIHTQYF.

The chain employs TRBV6-4 and TRBJ1-1, with D possibly being TRBD1 (5 bases). Germline-derived CDR1 and CDR2 are MRHNA and SNTAGT. The CDR3 is 13 amino acids. Deletions cut 3 bases from V and 4 bases from J, with 9 bases between. Here the CDR3 reads CASSEGRGTEAFF. DNA for the CDR3: TGTGCCAGCAGTGAAGGGAGGGGCACTGAAGCTTTCTTT.

This clone was counted between two and nine times. The chain employs TRBV7-2 and TRBJ1-3, with D uncertain. Trimming took 5 bases from V and 0 from J, leaving 11 bases between them. The CDR3 is 15 amino acids. Germline loops: CDR1 SGHTA, CDR2 FQGNSA. The CDR3 DNA sequence: TGTGCCAGCAGCCCACTTCCGGGCTCTGGAAACACCATATATTTT. Protein sequence: CASSPLPGSGNTIYF.

The chain carries TRBV4-1 and TRBJ2-3; a weak D match, TRBD2 (6 bases). CDR1 and CDR2 from the germline V gene are MGHRA and YSYEKL. The CDR3 covers 12 residues. Trimming took off 4 bases at V and 11 bases at J, with 13 bases between the two ends. The CDR3 sequence is CASSRPGLKQYF. CDR3 in DNA: TGCGCCAGCAGCCGCCCGGGACTGAAGCAGTATTTT.

With regard to this clone: Additional DNA sequences in this sample encode the identical CDR3. The chain combines TRBV4-3 with TRBJ2-6; D not certain. The CDR3 is 16 residues long. CDR1 is LGHNA, CDR2 YSLEER, per germline. The germline V and J ends were trimmed by 0 bases and 2 bases, with 8 bases remaining between them. The CDR3 DNA is TGCGCCAGCAGCCAAGATCCGGGTGCTGGGGCCAACGTCCTGACTTTC. This codes for CASSQDPGAGANVLTF.

This clone was detected ten times or more. The chain couples TRBV11-2 to TRBJ2-7; possibly TRBD1 for D (6 bases). Germline-derived CDR1 and CDR2 are SGHAT and FQNNGV. Trimming took 4 bases from V and 1 from J, leaving 11 bases between them. This CDR3 spans 14 amino acids. CDR3 sequence reads: CASSSDRQSYEQYF. CDR3 nucleotide sequence: TGTGCCAGCAGCTCCGACAGGCAGTCCTACGAGCAGTACTTC.

This chain links TRBV7-9 with TRBJ1-1; 7 bases match TRBD1. Germline V gives CDR1 SEHNR, CDR2 FQNEAQ (reference sequence). The CDR3 loop spans 14 amino acids. Germline trimming cut 5 bases from V and 1 base from J; bases unmatched to any gene: 4. The CDR3 DNA follows: TGTGCCAGCAGCCCGGCAGGGGGGAACACTGAAGCTTTCTTT. Translating gives CASSPAGGNTEAFF.

The V call is TRBV20-1, the J call TRBJ1-1, with unresolved D. The germline V gene has CDR1 DFQATT and CDR2 SNEGSKA (reference sequence). This CDR3 region has 11 residues. Trimming removed 3 bases at V and 3 bases at J, with 5 bases between. CDR3 loop: CSARSYTEAFF. CDR3 DNA sequence: TGCAGTGCTAGGTCCTACACTGAAGCTTTCTTT.